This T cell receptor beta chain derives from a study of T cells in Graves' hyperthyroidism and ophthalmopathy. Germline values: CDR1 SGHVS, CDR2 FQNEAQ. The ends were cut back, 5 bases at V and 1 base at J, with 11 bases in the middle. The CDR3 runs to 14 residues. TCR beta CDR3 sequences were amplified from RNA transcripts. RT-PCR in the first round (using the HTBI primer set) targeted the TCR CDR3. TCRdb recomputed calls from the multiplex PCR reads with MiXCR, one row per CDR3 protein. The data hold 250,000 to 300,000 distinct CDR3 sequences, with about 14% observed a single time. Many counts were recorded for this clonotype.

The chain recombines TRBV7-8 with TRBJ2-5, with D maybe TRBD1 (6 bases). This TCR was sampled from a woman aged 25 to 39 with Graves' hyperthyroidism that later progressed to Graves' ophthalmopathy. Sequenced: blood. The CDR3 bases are TGTGCCAGCAGCGCCCTGGGGGCCCAAGAGACCCAGTACTTC. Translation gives CASSALGAQETQYF.